Presented here are 27 T cell receptor beta chains from one specimen sequenced in a study of CD8 T cells in Susac syndrome. Random hexamers were used to reverse transcribe the RNA input (about 0.5 to 1 ug). TCRdb processed the immunoSEQ multiplex PCR reads anew with MiXCR; each CDR3 protein has one entry. The sample lists approximately 94,000 distinct CDR3 sequences, 95% seen once, with roughly 0.29% in the top ten. The sequencing sample was made of CD8+ T cells from PBMCs. These receptors came from a human donor with Susac syndrome.

The V gene is TRBV29-1, the J gene TRBJ1-1; D is undetermined. The CDR3 runs 12 residues. The germline gives CDR1 SQVTM, CDR2 ANQGSEA. Trimming took 1 base from V and 1 from J, leaving 4 bases between them. As DNA, the CDR3 is TGCAGCGTTGAAGCACAGAACACTGAAGCTTTCTTT. It encodes CSVEAQNTEAFF.

The genes are TRBV2 and TRBJ2-1; D remains unclear. Trimming shortened V by 3 bases and J by 1 base, and 10 bases separated the two germline ends. The length of the CDR3 is 15 residues. Germline CDR1 SNHLY, CDR2 FYNNEI. CDR3 protein: CASSDGFGSYNEQFF. The CDR3 coding sequence is TGTGCCAGCAGTGATGGGTTCGGGTCCTACAATGAGCAGTTCTTC. The full variable domain, completed using reference TRBV2 and TRBJ2-1, is EPEVTQTPSHQVTQMGQEVILRCVPISNHLYFYWYRQILGQKVEFLVSFYNNEISEKSEIFDDQFSVERPDGSNFTLKIRSTKLEDSAMYFCASSDGFGSYNEQFFGPGTRLTVL.

This chain connects TRBV20-1 to TRBJ2-5; no reliable D call. This CDR3 region has 15 residues. V was cut by 1 base and J by 4 bases, with 16 bases left in between. The V gene's germline CDR1 is DFQATT and CDR2 SNEGSKA (reference sequence). CDR3 loop: CSARGPHSSRETQYF. DNA for the CDR3: TGCAGTGCTAGAGGCCCCCATAGTAGCCGAGAGACCCAGTACTTC.

This clonotype was detected once. CDR3 sequence: CASSIGQGGNSPLHF. CDR3 DNA sequence: TGTGCCAGCAGCATCGGACAGGGCGGCAATTCACCCCTCCACTTT. This chain uses TRBV9 with TRBJ1-6; 8 bases line up with TRBD1. Looked up from germline, CDR1 is SGDLS and CDR2 is YYNGEE. J gave up 7 bases and V 4 bases, and 7 bases lay outside the gene matches. There are 15 residues in the CDR3.

This chain links TRBV29-1 with TRBJ2-6, with D unresolved. The germline V gene encodes CDR1 SQVTM and CDR2 ANQGSEA. CDR3 length: 13 residues. The ends were cut back, 4 bases at V and 0 bases at J, with 4 bases in the middle. The CDR3 is CSVVHSGANVLTF. The CDR3 region has the DNA TGCAGCGTTGTACACTCTGGGGCCAACGTCCTGACTTTC. Together with reference TRBV29-1 and TRBJ2-6, the CDR3 gives the full variable domain: SAVISQKPSRDICQRGTSLTIQCQVDSQVTMMFWYRQQPGQSLTLIATANQGSEATYESGFVIDKFPISRPNLTFSTLTVSNMSPEDSSIYLCSVVHSGANVLTFGAGSRLTVL.

The chain carries TRBV20-1 and TRBJ1-2; D remains ambiguous. Trimming took off 4 bases at V and 6 bases at J, with 12 bases between the two ends. This CDR3 is 12 amino acids long. Per germline, CDR1 DFQATT and CDR2 SNEGSKA (reference sequence). In nucleotides, the CDR3 is TGCAGTGCTACTGGGTCGCGCCATGGCTACACCTTC. Protein product: CSATGSRHGYTF.

V is TRBV29-1 and J is TRBJ1-1, with 7 bases fitting TRBD1. Germline CDR1 and CDR2: SQVTM and ANQGSEA. With 8 bases clipped from V and 0 bases from J, the junction kept 6 bases outside the gene matches. The CDR3 has 13 residues. The DNA for the CDR3 is TGCAGCTCTCCGGGACAGATGAACACTGAAGCTTTCTTT. This codes for CSSPGQMNTEAFF.

The chain couples TRBV25-1 to TRBJ1-3, with a tentative D call TRBD1 (5 bases). Germline CDR1 is MGHDK and CDR2 is SYGVNS. V was trimmed by 4 bases and J by 3 bases, leaving 13 bases between them. This CDR3 spans 15 amino acids. The CDR3 sequence is CASSVTTDHGNTIYF. For the CDR3, the DNA is TGTGCCAGCAGTGTCACGACAGACCATGGAAACACCATATATTTT. The variable domain in full, with the rest retrieved from reference TRBV25-1 and TRBJ1-3, is EADIYQTPRYLVIGTGKKITLECSQTMGHDKMYWYQQDPGMELHLIHYSYGVNSTEKGDLSSESTVSRIRTEHFPLTLESARPSHTSQYLCASSVTTDHGNTIYFGEGSWLTVV.

V gene TRBV3-1 combines with J gene TRBJ1-2; 7 bases fit TRBD1. CDR1 LGHDT and CDR2 YNNKEL come from the germline V gene (reference sequence). This CDR3 region has 14 residues. Trimming cost V 4 bases and J 4 bases; bases outside gene matches: 6. CDR3 loop: CASSRGTAFYGYTF. DNA for the CDR3: TGTGCCAGCAGCCGAGGGACAGCTTTCTATGGCTACACCTTC.

The chain links TRBV7-6 to TRBJ2-1; the match to TRBD1 covers 8 bases. The germline gives CDR1 SGHVS, CDR2 FNYEAQ. Losses at the gene ends were 6 bases for V and 3 bases for J; bases not matched to a gene: 1. This CDR3 spans 13 amino acids. The CDR3 DNA follows: TGTGCCAGCAGGGGGACAGGCTACAATGAGCAGTTCTTC. It yields the protein CASRGTGYNEQFF.

This clonotype was detected only a few times. The V call is TRBV15, the J call TRBJ2-7, with unresolved D. The CDR3 is 13 amino acids. The V gene's germline CDR1 is LNHNV and CDR2 YYDKDF (reference sequence). Trimming stripped 0 bases from V and 2 bases from J, with 5 bases between. The CDR3 region is CATSRDSTYEQYF. In DNA, the CDR3 is TGTGCCACCAGCAGAGATTCCACCTACGAGCAGTACTTC. Full variable domain (outside the CDR3, taken from reference TRBV15 and TRBJ2-7): DAMVIQNPRYQVTQFGKPVTLSCSQTLNHNVMYWYQQKSSQAPKLLFHYYDKDFNNEADTPDNFQSRRPNTSFCFLDIRSPGLGDTAMYLCATSRDSTYEQYFGPGTRLTVT.

The V call is TRBV2, the J call TRBJ1-2; D remains ambiguous. The ends were cut back, 6 bases at V and 5 bases at J, with 7 bases in the middle. This CDR3 has 11 amino acids. From germline, CDR1 is SNHLY and CDR2 FYNNEI. CDR3 in DNA: TGTGCCAGCAGAGGCATATATGGCTACACCTTC. Translation gives CASRGIYGYTF.

The chain couples TRBV29-1 to TRBJ2-7; D call uncertain. The CDR3 runs 13 residues. Trimming cost V 1 base and J 0 bases, with 7 bases left between them. The germline V gene encodes CDR1 SQVTM and CDR2 ANQGSEA. Written as DNA, the CDR3 is TGCAGCGTTGAAGCTGGGGTCTCCTACGAGCAGTACTTC. Protein sequence: CSVEAGVSYEQYF.

The rearrangement joins TRBV12-3 or TRBV12-4 to TRBJ1-1, with D tentatively TRBD1 (5 bases). The CDR3 totals 15 residues. Trimming shortened V by 7 bases and J by 4 bases, and 19 bases separated the two germline ends. The CDR3 is CASIKTALRSTEAFF. CDR3 nucleotide sequence: TGTGCCAGCATCAAGACAGCCCTGCGGAGCACTGAAGCTTTCTTT.

The chain carries TRBV4-1 and TRBJ1-1, with D possibly TRBD1 on 5 matching bases. V lost 2 bases and J 1 base, leaving 11 bases between the germline ends. Germline V gene sequence: CDR1 MGHRA, CDR2 YSYEKL. The CDR3 is 15 residues long. CDR3 bases: TGCGCCAGCAGCCAAAGGGGACTGCGGAACACTGAAGCTTTCTTT. It encodes CASSQRGLRNTEAFF.

The DNA for the CDR3 is TGTGCCAGCATGGCAGGGGAAAGTCAGCCCCAGCATTTT. This encodes CASMAGESQPQHF. The gene calls are TRBV2 and TRBJ1-5, with D perhaps matching TRBD1 (6 bases). Germline lookup yields CDR1 SNHLY and CDR2 FYNNEI. The V end was cut by 7 bases, the J end by 6 bases, with 13 bases between. The CDR3 runs to 13 residues.

The CDR3 DNA reads as TGCAGTGCTAGAGAGTGGGAGACCCAGTACTTC. Translated, it gives CSAREWETQYF. The chain couples TRBV20-1 to TRBJ2-5, with no clear D. V lost 0 bases to trimming and J lost 5 bases, with 4 bases between them. The CDR3 runs 11 residues. Germline assignment: CDR1 DFQATT and CDR2 SNEGSKA (reference sequence).

J is TRBJ2-3 and V is TRBV11-2; D is undetermined. The CDR3 length is 12 residues. V was trimmed by 0 bases and J by 3 bases, leaving 1 base between them. Germline loops: CDR1 SGHAT, CDR2 FQNNGV. CDR3 nucleotide sequence: TGTGCCAGCAGCTTAGAGACAGATACGCAGTATTTT. It is translated as CASSLETDTQYF.

The chain joins TRBV9 to TRBJ2-1; D might be TRBD1 (6 bases). From germline, CDR1 is SGDLS and CDR2 YYNGEE. V was cut by 1 base and J by 5 bases, with 13 bases left in between. This CDR3 contains 15 residues. The CDR3 reads CASSVFGTTNNEQFF. CDR3 in DNA: TGTGCCAGCAGCGTATTCGGGACAACAAACAATGAGCAGTTCTTC. The whole variable domain, filled in from reference TRBV9 and TRBJ2-1, reads DSGVTQTPKHLITATGQRVTLRCSPRSGDLSVYWYQQSLDQGLQFLIQYYNGEERAKGNILERFSAQQFPDLHSELNLSSLELGDSALYFCASSVFGTTNNEQFFGPGTRLTVL.

This chain joins TRBV4-1 and TRBJ2-7; D may be TRBD1 (5 bases). V lost 0 bases and J lost 3, with 9 bases in between. The CDR3 sequence is 14 residues long. CDR1 is MGHRA, CDR2 YSYEKL, per germline. The CDR3 loop is CASSQDQGDYEQYF. The CDR3 DNA reads as TGCGCCAGCAGCCAAGATCAAGGGGACTACGAGCAGTACTTC.

The chain links TRBV3-1 to TRBJ2-7; the D is unclear. This CDR3 has 12 amino acids. Germline values: CDR1 LGHDT, CDR2 YNNKEL (reference sequence). Trimming took 3 bases from V and 3 from J, leaving 6 bases between them. The CDR3 loop reads CASSQAGYEQYF. In DNA, the CDR3 is TGTGCCAGCAGCCAGGCTGGCTACGAGCAGTACTTC.

This chain links TRBV12-3 or TRBV12-4 with TRBJ2-5; tentative D call: TRBD1 (6 bases). This CDR3 is 15 amino acids long. With 6 bases removed from V and 5 bases from J, the gap between germline ends came to 19 bases. The CDR3 protein is CASSPGRTGTETQYF. CDR3 DNA sequence: TGTGCCAGCAGCCCCGGTAGAACAGGGACCGAGACCCAGTACTTC.

The CDR3 loop reads CASSEIPGHETQYF. The DNA for the CDR3 is TGTGCCAGCAGTGAAATCCCCGGGCATGAGACCCAGTACTTC. J is TRBJ2-5 and V is TRBV13; D unresolved. The CDR3 runs to 14 residues. The V end lost 6 bases, the J end lost 5 bases, and 16 bases lay between the germline ends. The germline V gene has CDR1 PRHDT and CDR2 FYEKMQ (reference sequence).

This clonotype was detected only once. The chain has TRBV27 and TRBJ1-6, with 9 bases that match TRBD1. The CDR3 runs to 15 residues. Looked up from germline, CDR1 is MNHEY and CDR2 is SMNVEV (reference sequence). After removal of 5 bases from V and 7 bases from J, the junction contained 6 bases not matched to a gene. CDR3 bases: TGTGCCAGCAGTGAATGGACAGGGGACAATTCACCCCTCCACTTT. Its translation: CASSEWTGDNSPLHF.

This sequence joins TRBV9 and TRBJ2-5; TRBD2 agrees at 9 bases. Per germline, CDR1 SGDLS and CDR2 YYNGEE. J was trimmed by 4 bases and V by 0 bases; bases with no gene match: 4. This CDR3 has 15 residues. CDR3: CASSVDAGGVETQYF. The CDR3 DNA is TGTGCCAGCAGCGTAGATGCGGGAGGGGTAGAGACCCAGTACTTC.

The CDR3 reads CASSVDESSYNEQFF. The CDR3, as DNA: TGTGCCAGCAGCGTAGACGAGAGCTCCTACAATGAGCAGTTCTTC. This sequence joins TRBV9 and TRBJ2-1; D remains ambiguous. The V and J ends lost 0 bases and 0 bases respectively, with 7 bases between them. The CDR3 spans 15 residues. CDR1 and CDR2 from the germline V gene are SGDLS and YYNGEE.

The CDR3 nucleotides are TGTGCCAGCAGTCAGCGGGGCGGTACCACAGATACGCAGTATTTT. As protein: CASSQRGGTTDTQYF. The genes are TRBV9 and TRBJ2-3, with 7 bases aligning to TRBD2. Per the germline V gene, CDR1 is SGDLS and CDR2 is YYNGEE. This CDR3 has 15 amino acids. The V segment lost 5 bases and the J segment 2 bases; nucleotides outside the gene matches: 8.